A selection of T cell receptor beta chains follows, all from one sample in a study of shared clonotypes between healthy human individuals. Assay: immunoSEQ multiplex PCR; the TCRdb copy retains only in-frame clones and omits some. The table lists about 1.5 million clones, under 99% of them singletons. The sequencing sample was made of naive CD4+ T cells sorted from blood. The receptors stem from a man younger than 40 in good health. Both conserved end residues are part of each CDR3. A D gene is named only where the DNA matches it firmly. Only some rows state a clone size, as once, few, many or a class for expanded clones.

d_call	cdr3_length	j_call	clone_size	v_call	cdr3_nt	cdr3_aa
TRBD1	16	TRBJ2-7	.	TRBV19	TGTGCCAGTAGGCCTCCTCCGGGACAGCTGGGGGACGAGCAGTACTTC	CASRPPPGQLGDEQYF
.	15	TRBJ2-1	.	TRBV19	TGTGCCAGTAGTATAGGGAGGGGAGTTTACTATGAGCAGTTCTTC	CASSIGRGVYYEQFF
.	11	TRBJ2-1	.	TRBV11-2	TGTGCCAGCAGCTTATCGGGAGAGCAGTTCTTC	CASSLSGEQFF
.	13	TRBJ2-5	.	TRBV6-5	TGTGCCAGCAGCCGGACAGCCCAAGAGACCCAGTACTTC	CASSRTAQETQYF
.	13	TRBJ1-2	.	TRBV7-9	TGTGCCAGCAGCTTAGAGGAGCTCTATGGCTACACCTTC	CASSLEELYGYTF
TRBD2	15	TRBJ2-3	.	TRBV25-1	TGTGCCAGCTCCAGTTTGCGGGAGATGGTAGATACGCAGTATTTT	CASSSLREMVDTQYF
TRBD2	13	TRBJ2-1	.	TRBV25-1	TGTGCCAGCAGGACTAGCGGTGAATTTGAGCAGTTCTTC	CASRTSGEFEQFF
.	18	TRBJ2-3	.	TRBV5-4	TGTGCCAGCAGCTTGCCTAACGCCAGGGACCCCCAAACGGTCGGTAAGTATTTT	CASSLPNARDPQTVGKYF
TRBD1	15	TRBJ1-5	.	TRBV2	TGTGCCAGCAGTGATGGACAGGGGGCGACTCAGCCCCAGCATTTT	CASSDGQGATQPQHF
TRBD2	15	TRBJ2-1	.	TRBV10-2	TGCGCCAGCAGTGTAGAGGGAGGGCCTTGGGATGAGCAGTTCTTC	CASSVEGGPWDEQFF
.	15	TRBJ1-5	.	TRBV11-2	TGTGCCAGCAGCTTAGGTAGGGCGGCCAATCAGCCCCAGCATTTT	CASSLGRAANQPQHF
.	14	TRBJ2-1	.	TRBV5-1	TGCGCCAGCAGCTTGGAACCCCCGGGGAATGAGCAGTTCTTC	CASSLEPPGNEQFF
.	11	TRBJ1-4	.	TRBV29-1	TGCAGCGTTGGACTAAATGAAAAACTGTTTTTT	CSVGLNEKLFF
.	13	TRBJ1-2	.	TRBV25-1	TGTGCCAGCAGTGACAGAACTAACTATGGCTACACCTTC	CASSDRTNYGYTF
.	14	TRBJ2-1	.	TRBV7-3	TGTGCCAGCAGCACCAGCCCCAGGGGAGGGGAGCAGTTCTTC	CASSTSPRGGEQFF
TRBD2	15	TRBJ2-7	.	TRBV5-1	TGCGCCAGCAGCCGAGGGACTAGCGGCTCCTACGAGCAGTACTTC	CASSRGTSGSYEQYF
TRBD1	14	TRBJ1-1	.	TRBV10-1	TGCGCCAGCAGTGACCGGACAGGGAACACTGAAGCTTTCTTT	CASSDRTGNTEAFF
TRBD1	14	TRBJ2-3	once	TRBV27	TGTGCCAGCAGCATACAGGGGCTCCGGGATACGCAGTATTTT	CASSIQGLRDTQYF
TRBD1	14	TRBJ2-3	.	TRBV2	TGTGCCACAGGGACAGGGCATAGCACAGATACGCAGTATTTT	CATGTGHSTDTQYF
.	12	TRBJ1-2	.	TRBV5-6	TGTGCCAGCAGTCCCATCGGGGATGGCTACACCTTC	CASSPIGDGYTF
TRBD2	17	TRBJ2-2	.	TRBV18	TGTGCCAGCTCACCTCTTTCGATAGCGGGAGGCCACGGGGAGCTGTTTTTT	CASSPLSIAGGHGELFF
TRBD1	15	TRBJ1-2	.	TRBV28	TGTGCCAGCAGTTTGAAACAGGGGTTCGAATGGGGCTACACCTTC	CASSLKQGFEWGYTF
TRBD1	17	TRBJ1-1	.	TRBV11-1	TGTGCCAGCAGCGCAACCGGGACAGGGGACATGAACACTGAAGCTTTCTTT	CASSATGTGDMNTEAFF
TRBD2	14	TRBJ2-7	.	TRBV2	TGTGCCATAACGTTTCAGGTTCGGGGGGGCGAGCAGTACTTC	CAITFQVRGGEQYF
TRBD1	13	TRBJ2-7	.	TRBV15	TGTGCCACCAGCAGAGGAACAGGGGCTGAGCAGTACTTC	CATSRGTGAEQYF
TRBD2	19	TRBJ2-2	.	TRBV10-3	TGTGCCATCAGTGAGAAGGGACTAGCGGGAGGACCGAACACCGGGGAGCTGTTTTTT	CAISEKGLAGGPNTGELFF
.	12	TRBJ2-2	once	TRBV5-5	TGTGCCAGCAGCTTGGGGTCCGGGGAGCTGTTTTTT	CASSLGSGELFF
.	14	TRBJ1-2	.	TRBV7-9	TGTGCCAGCAGCTCGCAGGGAGGAAGCTATGGCTACACCTTC	CASSSQGGSYGYTF
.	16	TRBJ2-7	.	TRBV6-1	TGTGCCAGCAGTGAAAGCTGGGTGGACATCAACTACGAGCAGTACTTC	CASSESWVDINYEQYF
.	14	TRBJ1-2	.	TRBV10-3	TGTGCCATCAGTGAGTCGATTGAAGACTATGGCTACACCTTC	CAISESIEDYGYTF
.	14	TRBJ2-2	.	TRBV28	TGTGCCAGCAGGTTTACAGGGTTAGCCGGGGAGCTGTTTTTT	CASRFTGLAGELFF
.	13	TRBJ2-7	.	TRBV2	TGTGCCAGCCTTCCGGAGGTTTTGGCCGAGCAGTACTTC	CASLPEVLAEQYF
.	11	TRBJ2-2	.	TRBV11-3	TGTGCCAGCAGCTTAACCGGGGAGCTGTTTTTT	CASSLTGELFF
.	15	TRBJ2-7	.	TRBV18	TGTGCCAGCTCACTCGGGACCGGGCGGAGTGAAGAGCAGTACTTC	CASSLGTGRSEEQYF
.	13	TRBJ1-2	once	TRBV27	TGTGCCAGCAGCCCTGAGGGGAACTATGGCTACACCTTC	CASSPEGNYGYTF
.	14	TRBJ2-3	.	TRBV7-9	TGTGCCAGCAGCTCTGGACCTGTCCCAGATACGCAGTATTTT	CASSSGPVPDTQYF
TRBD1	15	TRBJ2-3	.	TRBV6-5	TGTGCCAGCAGTTACGGTTTGACAGGGACAGATACGCAGTATTTT	CASSYGLTGTDTQYF
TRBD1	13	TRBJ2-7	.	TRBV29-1	TGCAGCGCGGCGCGGGGACAGGAGTACGAGCAGTACTTC	CSAARGQEYEQYF
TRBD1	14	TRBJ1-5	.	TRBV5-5	TGTGCCAGCAGCACTGACAGGGGTAATCAGCCCCAGCATTTT	CASSTDRGNQPQHF
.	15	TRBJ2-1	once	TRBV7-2	TGTGCCAGCAGCTTAGAGGTCAGGGACTACAATGAGCAGTTCTTC	CASSLEVRDYNEQFF
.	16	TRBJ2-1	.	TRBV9	TGTGCCAGCAGCGTAGATGCGGGCCCTTCTAGACCTCAGGAGTTCTTC	CASSVDAGPSRPQEFF
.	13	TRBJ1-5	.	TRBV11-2	TGTGCCAGCAGCTTAGGCAGTAATCAGCCCCAGCATTTT	CASSLGSNQPQHF
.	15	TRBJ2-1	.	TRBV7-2	TGTGCCAGCAGCCGTAGTATTCTGGGGCATCATGAGCAGTTCTTC	CASSRSILGHHEQFF
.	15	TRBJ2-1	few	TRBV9	TGTGCCAGCAGCGTAGCTGGGGACTCCTACAATGAGCAGTTCTTC	CASSVAGDSYNEQFF
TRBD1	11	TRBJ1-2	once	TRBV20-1	TGCAGTGCCGGACAGGGTCGTGGCTACACCTTC	CSAGQGRGYTF
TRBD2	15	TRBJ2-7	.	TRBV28	TGTGCCAGCAGTCCCGGACTAGCGGGAGCTGTGGAGCAGTACTTC	CASSPGLAGAVEQYF
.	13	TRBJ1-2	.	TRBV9	TGTGCCAGCAGCGGCGACAGCCGGCATGGCTACACCTTC	CASSGDSRHGYTF
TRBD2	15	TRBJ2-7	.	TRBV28	TGTGCCAGCGGACTATTTGGCGGGAGGGGTTACGAGCAGTACTTC	CASGLFGGRGYEQYF
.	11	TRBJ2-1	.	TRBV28	TGTGCCAGCAGAAAAGAGGTCGGGCAGTTCTTC	CASRKEVGQFF
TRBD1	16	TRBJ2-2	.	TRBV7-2	TGTGCCAGCAGCTCCGGACAGGGATGGGGCACCGGGGAGCTGTTTTTT	CASSSGQGWGTGELFF
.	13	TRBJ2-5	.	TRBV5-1	TGCGCCAGCAGCTTGAGTCCCGACAGTGTCCAGTACTTC	CASSLSPDSVQYF
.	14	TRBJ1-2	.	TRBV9	TGTGCCAGCAGCGTAGGGAACGGCAACTATGGCTACACCTTC	CASSVGNGNYGYTF
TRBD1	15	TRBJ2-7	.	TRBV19	TGTGCCAGTAGTTTCCAGGACAGGGCGGGCTACGAGCAGTACTTC	CASSFQDRAGYEQYF
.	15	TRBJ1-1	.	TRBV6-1	TGTGCCAGCAGTGAATTAGTGGGGGACGGCACTGAAGCTTTCTTT	CASSELVGDGTEAFF
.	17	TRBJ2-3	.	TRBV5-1	TGCGCCAGCAGCCCAGACAGATCAGGACTTAGCACAGATACGCAGTATTTT	CASSPDRSGLSTDTQYF
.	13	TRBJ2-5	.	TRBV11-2	TGTGCCAGCAGTCTACTAGGAGAAGAGACCCAGTACTTC	CASSLLGEETQYF
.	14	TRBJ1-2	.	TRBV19	TGTGCCAGTAGTATTTTGGGCCAAGACTATGGCTACACCTTC	CASSILGQDYGYTF
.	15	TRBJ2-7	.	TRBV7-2	TGTGCCAGCAGCTTAGTGGGCCGCGTCCTGTACGAGCAGTACTTC	CASSLVGRVLYEQYF
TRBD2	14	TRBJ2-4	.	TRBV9	TGTGCCAGCAGCGTGGGAGGGACCCCTAGGATTCAGTACTTC	CASSVGGTPRIQYF